Sequencing of this T cell receptor beta chain was carried out in a study of blood T cell repertoires in COVID-19. Study-wide background: COVID-19 samples from acute and convalescent phases originated in the United States, Italy and Spain.

This CDR3 region has 14 residues. The germline V gene has CDR1 LGHDT and CDR2 YNNKEL (reference sequence). V gave up 0 bases and J gave up 1 base, with 6 bases separating them. Per the study methods: Nucleated cell counts were estimated from reference gene primer amplification. Profiling relied on immunoSEQ multiplex PCR, and the TCRdb table lists in-frame clones only, not all of them. V and J calls and clone size are copied from that table; D and trimming were computed from the DNA. The sample contains roughly 240,000 clones, more than 75% of which appear only once. This chain connects TRBV3-1 (or the pseudogene TRBV3-2) to TRBJ1-2; D gene uncertain. Material: peripheral blood. This clonotype was obtained from a woman aged 55 to 70 who had recovered from COVID-19. CDR3 loop: CASSQDRINYGYTF. The CDR3, as DNA: TGTGCCAGCAGCCAAGACAGGATTAACTATGGCTACACCTTC.